This T cell receptor beta chain is drawn from a study of T cell responses to AZD1222 COVID-19 vaccine. Generated by immunoSEQ multiplex PCR, the TCRdb table keeps only in-frame clones and is missing some. The sample includes some 130,000 clones, over 85% seen only once; the top ten take approximately 1.2%. For this clone: The antigen remains undetermined. This sample also contains other DNA sequences that code for the same CDR3.

The CDR3 totals 14 residues. Germline V lookup: CDR1 ENHRY, CDR2 SYGVKD. Trimming pared 3 bases from V and 1 base from J, leaving 9 bases between. Study results and limitations: Two AZD1222 administrations were followed by greater Spike-specific TCR breadth and depth. Vaccine-associated CD4 TCRs ranged over spike, dominating at 160-218 and 743-854. Females outnumbered males among donors, who were mostly white British; clonal diversity was possibly underestimated.

Pooled in the analysis were second doses at about 4 or about 12 weeks. This sequence originates from an adult who received the AZD1222 COVID-19 vaccine. The chain has TRBV10-3 and TRBJ1-1, with D uncertain. The sample consisted of peripheral blood, taken 28 days after the second AZD1222 dose. CDR3 region: CAISDRHANTEAFF. Here the CDR3 DNA reads TGTGCCATCAGTGACAGGCACGCGAACACTGAAGCTTTCTTT.